What follows are 5 T cell receptor beta chains derived from one specimen sequenced in a study of cytomegalovirus exposure and HLA in healthy donors. The PCR ran on 60 Vbeta and 13 Jbeta primers. This table comes from immunoSEQ multiplex PCR, and its TCRdb copy is limited to in-frame clones, with some not included. Of 200,000 to 250,000 clones in the sample, roughly 89% were seen once. The sequenced material came from PBMCs. Receptors were obtained from a woman under 30 in good health and CMV-seronegative.

The J gene is TRBJ2-3, the V gene TRBV14, with 13 positions matching TRBD2. J lost 4 bases, V lost 4 bases, and 5 bases had no gene match. The germline V gene has CDR1 SGHDN and CDR2 FVKESK. The CDR3 totals 16 residues. CDR3 nucleotide sequence: TGTGCCAGCAGCCTGGTACTAGCGGGAGGGGCAGATACGCAGTATTTT. This translates into CASSLVLAGGADTQYF.

The V and J genes are TRBV7-9 and TRBJ1-2; TRBD1 is a possible D gene (6 bases). Trimming took 2 bases from V and 8 from J, leaving 9 bases between them. Germline V gene sequence: CDR1 SEHNR, CDR2 FQNEAQ (reference sequence). The CDR3 loop spans 12 amino acids. In nucleotides, the CDR3 is TGTGCCAGCAGCTTATTCAGGGGAGGCTACACCTTC. Protein: CASSLFRGGYTF.

V is TRBV5-5 and J is TRBJ2-5; perhaps TRBD1 as D (6 bases). The germline V gene has CDR1 SGHKS and CDR2 YYEKEE (reference sequence). CDR3 length: 15 amino acids. V lost 4 bases to trimming and J lost 3 bases, with 16 bases between them. CDR3 amino acids: CASSPGLRTEETQYF. The CDR3 nucleotides are TGTGCCAGCAGCCCGGGCCTCAGGACAGAAGAGACCCAGTACTTC.

In this sample, this clone turned up a few times. CDR3 protein: CASSAVSAGELFF. CDR3 coding DNA: TGTGCCAGCAGCGCCGTGTCGGCCGGGGAGCTGTTTTTT. The V call is TRBV9, the J call TRBJ2-2, with D unclear. CDR1 is SGDLS and CDR2 is YYNGEE in the germline V gene. The CDR3 covers 13 residues. V shed 3 bases and J shed 6 bases, with 9 bases lying between them.

This chain connects TRBV9 to TRBJ1-4, with a tentative D call TRBD1 (6 bases). Germline CDR1 and CDR2: SGDLS and YYNGEE. Trimming removed 4 bases at V and 7 bases at J, with 17 bases between. This CDR3 contains 15 residues. CDR3 DNA: TGTGCCAGCAGCCCAGGGGACAAGTATTCTGAAAAACTGTTTTTT. Protein sequence: CASSPGDKYSEKLFF.